This T cell receptor (beta chain) was found in a study of post-analysis software for immune sequencing data. Overall study results and limits: Four or five TRBV segments were more frequent in patients than controls; TRBV5-6, TRBV5-1 and TRBV20-1 belonged to this group. Strong co-clustering by F measure was evident for samples that had been prepared in the same batch.

cDNA libraries of TCR beta carried unique molecular identifiers. TCRdb analysed the PCR reads with MiXCR anew, one entry per CDR3 protein. The data contain around 770,000 distinct CDR3 sequences, roughly 46% of them seen just once; the ten biggest clones take up just under 5%. CDR1 is DFQATT, CDR2 SNEGSKA, per germline (reference sequence). Trimming took 6 bases from V and 7 from J; bases not matched to a gene: 11. This CDR3 has 14 residues. This clonotype was counted a few times. The target antigen is unknown. The genes are TRBV20-1 and TRBJ2-2, with 7 bases lining up with TRBD2. Sequenced input: blood. The clonotype was recovered from a girl aged 5-17 years with multiple sclerosis. CDR3 nucleotides: TGCAGTGCAACTAGCGTAGGAGGCCGCGGGGAGCTGTTTTTT. This gives the protein CSATSVGGRGELFF.